The 8 T cell receptor beta chains below were found in one sample sequenced in a study of T cells in Graves' hyperthyroidism and ophthalmopathy (dated by TCRdb to between 2018 and 2020). Receptor libraries were prepared by multiplex PCR. The sequencer was an Illumina HiSeq 2000. The TCR beta CDR3 regions were amplified from the RNA transcripts. A first-round RT-PCR of the TCR CDR3 used the HTBI primer set with the Qiagen OneStep RT-PCR kit. TCRdb reprocessed the public reads (quality trimming at Q25 with fastp, clone calling with MiXCR) and kept in-frame beta chains. A single entry per CDR3 protein holds the most common genes and DNA from its merged rows. The sample table shows about 640,000 distinct CDR3 sequences, and about a fifth are seen once. Together, the top ten hold under 35% of the sample. What was sequenced was blood. These receptors originate from a man aged 25 to 40 with Graves' ophthalmopathy.

Many counts were recorded for this clonotype. This chain links TRBV7-9 with TRBJ2-5; TRBD2 aligns across 12 bases. The germline CDR1 and CDR2 sequences are SEHNR and FQNEAQ (reference sequence). Trimming cost V 6 bases and J 4 bases; bases outside gene matches: 3. The CDR3 is 14 residues long. CDR3 amino acids: CASSLGLAGETQYF. CDR3 nucleotides: TGTGCCAGCAGTTTGGGACTAGCGGGAGAGACCCAGTACTTC.

This clonotype was observed many times. This rearrangement joins TRBV28 to TRBJ2-2; the match to TRBD2 covers 7 bases. CDR1 MDHEN and CDR2 SYDVKM come from the germline V gene. V shed 8 bases, J shed 9 bases, and the junction held 9 bases outside the gene matches. The CDR3 is made up of 13 amino acids. CDR3 region: CASGTTTHRELFF. CDR3 DNA sequence: TGTGCCAGCGGGACTACCACACACCGGGAGCTGTTTTTT.

The chain is built from TRBV4-1 and TRBJ2-5; D remains ambiguous. The CDR3 runs to 14 residues. The V gene lost 4 bases and the J gene lost 1 base, with 10 bases spanning the gap. Per the germline V gene, CDR1 is MGHRA and CDR2 is YSYEKL. DNA of the CDR3: TGCGCCAGCAGCCCGTCTATCACCCAAGAGACCCAGTACTTC. Encoded protein: CASSPSITQETQYF.

There are many counts of this clonotype. The V gene is TRBV4-2, the J gene TRBJ2-1; weak D call: TRBD2 (6 bases). Germline V lookup: CDR1 LGHNA, CDR2 YNFKEQ. The V and J ends lost 0 bases and 3 bases respectively, with 9 bases between them. This CDR3 has 15 amino acids. As DNA, the CDR3 is TGTGCCAGCAGCCAAGAGCGGGGAGGCTACAATGAGCAGTTCTTC. Its translation is CASSQERGGYNEQFF.

This clonotype was seen many times. The V call is TRBV28, the J call TRBJ2-5; 10 positions agree with TRBD1. Trimming cost V 6 bases and J 3 bases; bases outside gene matches: 1. Germline V gives CDR1 MDHEN, CDR2 SYDVKM. This CDR3 is 13 amino acids long. The CDR3 region is CASRGTGEETQYF. The CDR3 coding sequence is TGTGCCAGCAGGGGGACAGGGGAAGAGACCCAGTACTTC.

This clonotype was seen many times. V and J are TRBV28 and TRBJ2-4, with D possibly being TRBD1 (6 bases). The CDR3 totals 15 residues. V lost 2 bases and J lost 0, with 8 bases in between. CDR1 is MDHEN, CDR2 SYDVKM, per germline. CDR3 sequence reads: CASSLRGIAKNIQYF. CDR3 DNA sequence: TGTGCCAGCAGTTTAAGGGGGATAGCCAAAAACATTCAGTACTTC.

The chain is built from TRBV7-9 and TRBJ2-1; D not resolved. V gave up 5 bases and J gave up 0 bases, with 11 bases separating them. Germline V CDR1 and CDR2: SEHNR, FQNEAQ (reference sequence). The CDR3 extends over 15 amino acids. The CDR3 protein is CASSPASLSYNEQFF. The CDR3 DNA sequence: TGTGCCAGCAGCCCCGCTAGTCTCTCCTACAATGAGCAGTTCTTC.

The CDR3 DNA follows: TGTGCCAGCAGGCAACAGGGCCCTGGGGCCAACGTCCTGACTTTC. Translating it yields CASRQQGPGANVLTF. V is TRBV3-1 and J is TRBJ2-6; D possibly corresponds to TRBD1 (6 bases). Germline CDR1 LGHDT, CDR2 YNNKEL (reference sequence). The V gene lost 6 bases and the J gene lost 2 bases, with 11 bases spanning the gap. The CDR3 consists of 15 residues.